This TCR beta chain was sequenced during a study of radiotherapy plus CTLA-4 blockade in lung cancer. Study details: Overall, approximately 19% of patients showed an objective response, while about 31% attained disease control.

Note on this clone: Its target is not known.

Method: immunoSEQ multiplex PCR; TCRdb's copy keeps in-frame clones and lacks some. Found here are 60,000 to 70,000 clones, about four fifths of them singletons; the top ten hold 4%. Study findings and constraints: Reports identified early blood T cell clone dynamics, with interferon-beta, as the best response predictor. There was expansion of tumor-derived TCR clones in blood after radiotherapy plus ipilimumab.

The study gave focal radiation plus ipilimumab CTLA-4 blockade to patients with chemo-refractory metastatic non-small-cell lung cancer. V lost 9 bases to trimming and J lost 4 bases, with 12 bases between them. CDR1 and CDR2 from the germline V gene are LNHDA and SQIVND (reference sequence). The CDR3 consists of 13 residues. The sequencing used peripheral blood, collected from a patient treated with radiotherapy plus ipilimumab. The source is a human donor with non-small cell lung cancer who had a partial response to radiotherapy plus ipilimumab. V gene TRBV19 combines with J gene TRBJ1-4; D unresolved. CDR3 sequence (DNA): TGTGCCAGCTCGCGGAGCAGTAATGAAAAACTGTTTTTT. Translated, it gives CASSRSSNEKLFF.